A selection of T cell receptor beta chains follows, all from one sample in a study of vaccination and CD4 T cells after COVID-19. For these receptors, no antigen is known. TCRdb reanalysed the PCR reads using MiXCR and keeps one entry per CDR3 protein. The sample holds over 14,000 distinct CDR3 sequences, 33% seen once. The sequencing used CD4+ T cells from blood, cultured in vitro, collected after SARS-CoV-2 vaccination. The origin of the receptors is a human donor who had recovered from COVID-19. Both conserved end residues are part of each CDR3. A D gene is named only where the DNA matches it firmly. Clone sizes are given selectively: once, few, many, or a class where the clone is expanded.

size	V	D	J	DNA	CDR3
few	TRBV27	.	TRBJ1-1	TGTGCCAGCAGCACGGACACCTACCAAGGCACTGAAGCTTTCTTT	CASSTDTYQGTEAFF
.	TRBV7-2	TRBD1	TRBJ2-3	TGTGCCGGCAGCTTAATGGGACAGGGTGCAGATACGCAGTATTTT	CAGSLMGQGADTQYF
medium-sized	TRBV15	.	TRBJ1-5	TGTGCCACCGGATGGGAGCCCCAGCATTTT	CATGWEPQHF
few	TRBV7-4	.	TRBJ2-7	TGTGCCAGCAGCGTAGGCGCAGTCTCCTACGAGCAGTACTTC	CASSVGAVSYEQYF
.	TRBV4-1	TRBD2	TRBJ2-7	TGCGCCAGCAGCACGGGGCTAGCGGGAGACGAGCAGTACTTC	CASSTGLAGDEQYF
.	TRBV6-1	TRBD1	TRBJ2-1	TGTGCCAGCAGCATGACAGGGTTCCCCAATGAGCAGTTCTTC	CASSMTGFPNEQFF
once	TRBV19	TRBD2	TRBJ2-1	TGTGCCAGTAGTCCCAGCGGGAGGGCCTACAATGAGCAGTTCTTC	CASSPSGRAYNEQFF
.	TRBV6-2/TRBV6-3	.	TRBJ1-1	TGTGCCAGCACTCTCACAGGGCAGAACACTGAAGCTTTCTTT	CASTLTGQNTEAFF
.	TRBV20-1	.	TRBJ1-1	TGCAGTGCTAGACTGGGGGGGTACACTGAAGCTTTCTTT	CSARLGGYTEAFF
few	TRBV18	.	TRBJ1-1	TGTGCCAGCTCATCGACGTTGAACACTGAAGCTTTCTTT	CASSSTLNTEAFF
.	TRBV9	TRBD2	TRBJ2-1	TGTGCCAGCAGCGTAGATAGCGGGGCCTACAATGAGCAGTTCTTC	CASSVDSGAYNEQFF
few	TRBV21-1	.	TRBJ2-5	TGTGCCAGCAGCTCCCATCCTAGCGGCCACCAAGAGACCCAGTACTTC	CASSSHPSGHQETQYF
once	TRBV5-6	.	TRBJ2-7	TGTGCCAGCAGCCGGAGTTACGAGCAGTACTTC	CASSRSYEQYF
.	TRBV7-3	.	TRBJ2-2	TGTGCCAGCAGCAATAGTCTTCGGGAGTCACGGGGAGGGGAGCTGTTTTTT	CASSNSLRESRGGELFF
.	TRBV28	.	TRBJ1-2	TGTGCCAGCAGTTTATCTGGGCCAGGGGATGGCTACACCTTC	CASSLSGPGDGYTF
.	TRBV7-6	TRBD2	TRBJ2-1	TGTGCCAGCAGCTCACCTTTGGGGCTAGCGGGAGCCGGGCGAAATGAGCAGTTCTTC	CASSSPLGLAGAGRNEQFF
.	TRBV4-3	.	TRBJ1-5	TGCGCCAGCAGCCAAGATTCCAACCGGTGGGGCAATCAGCCCCAGCATTTT	CASSQDSNRWGNQPQHF
.	TRBV19	.	TRBJ2-3	TGTGCCTCAGGGGTGGGGGGAGGGCGCTGGAATACGCAGTATTTT	CASGVGGGRWNTQYF
.	TRBV6-5	TRBD2	TRBJ2-5	TGTGCCAGCAGTTACCCGGGGGGGGGAGAGACCCAGTACTTC	CASSYPGGGETQYF
.	TRBV7-2	TRBD1	TRBJ1-2	TGTGCCAGCGGCCCCGGGACAGGGTTGAGGGGTGGCTACACCTTC	CASGPGTGLRGGYTF
.	TRBV28	TRBD2	TRBJ2-1	TGTGCCAGCAGTTGGACTAGCCCCCCGTGGGAGCAGTTCTTC	CASSWTSPPWEQFF
once	TRBV29-1	TRBD1	TRBJ2-1	TGCAGCGTTGTGGAAGGGTACAGGGGACAAAGCAATGAGCAGTTCTTC	CSVVEGYRGQSNEQFF
.	TRBV20-1	TRBD2	TRBJ2-1	TGCAGTGCTACGGGACTAGCCAATTCGAATGAGCAGTTCTTC	CSATGLANSNEQFF
.	TRBV7-2	.	TRBJ1-2	TGTGCCAGCAGCTTAAGTTGGGCGACTAACTATGGCTACACCTTC	CASSLSWATNYGYTF
.	TRBV4-3	TRBD2	TRBJ2-7	TGCGCCAGCAGCCATGGACTTAGCGGGCTCTCTTACGAGCAGTACTTC	CASSHGLSGLSYEQYF
few	TRBV19	.	TRBJ1-6	TGTGCCAGTTACGGGGGGGAGCGGGGGCGCGTCGGCACCCTCCACTTT	CASYGGERGRVGTLHF
.	TRBV12-3/TRBV12-4	.	TRBJ2-1	TGTGCCAGCAGTTTAAGCGGCCGCCGCTCCTACAATGAGCAGTTCTTC	CASSLSGRRSYNEQFF
.	TRBV6-2/TRBV6-3	.	TRBJ1-2	TGTGCCAGCAGTTACCCCGGGTCAGGGATTGGCTACACCTTC	CASSYPGSGIGYTF
.	TRBV30	.	TRBJ1-2	TGTGCCTGGAGTATCTCCGGACGGAGCCCCTACACCTTC	CAWSISGRSPYTF
.	TRBV9	TRBD2	TRBJ2-1	TGTGCCAGCAGCGCCCGCCCAACTAGCGGGTCGGCGAGCTCCTACAATGAGCAGTTCTTC	CASSARPTSGSASSYNEQFF
few	TRBV20-1	TRBD2	TRBJ2-7	TGCAGTGCTTCCGGGACTAGCGGGAGTATGAGCTACGAGCAGTACTTC	CSASGTSGSMSYEQYF
few	TRBV7-2	.	TRBJ2-2	TGTGCCAGCAGCGAATGGGGTCCCAGGAGGGCCACCGGGGAGCTGTTTTTT	CASSEWGPRRATGELFF
.	TRBV5-4	.	TRBJ2-1	TGTGCCAGCAGCAAAGACGCCTACAATGAGCAGTTCTTC	CASSKDAYNEQFF
few	TRBV6-7	.	TRBJ1-1	TGTGCCAGCAGTTATCTGTTGGGGGCCACTGAAGCTTTCTTT	CASSYLLGATEAFF
.	TRBV6-2/TRBV6-3	.	TRBJ1-5	TGTGCCACCGAGATCACTGACAAGGGCAATCAGCCCCAGCATTTT	CATEITDKGNQPQHF
.	TRBV5-1	TRBD1	TRBJ1-2	TGCGCCAGCAGCCGGGGACAGTCGGAAACTAACTATGGCTACACCTTC	CASSRGQSETNYGYTF
few	TRBV19	TRBD2	TRBJ2-7	TGTGCCAGTAGTATGGGGGGCAGCGGGAGCCAGGCATACGAGCAGTACTTC	CASSMGGSGSQAYEQYF
.	TRBV20-1	.	TRBJ1-2	TGCAGTGCTAGAGGGGGGACGGAGACCTATGGCTACACCTTC	CSARGGTETYGYTF
.	TRBV27	TRBD2	TRBJ2-5	TGTGCCAGCAGTTTAAGGCGGGGGGGGGAGACCCAGTACTTC	CASSLRRGGETQYF
.	TRBV28	TRBD1	TRBJ2-7	TGTGCCAGCAGCACGGGACAGACACCCACCTACGAGCAGTACTTC	CASSTGQTPTYEQYF
few	TRBV5-6	.	TRBJ1-5	TGTGCCAGCAGCTTGCGTACGCCGGCAAGCAATCAGCCCCAGCATTTT	CASSLRTPASNQPQHF
.	TRBV2	.	TRBJ1-5	TGTGCCAGCACCTGGGACGGGGAATCTGAGCCCCAGCATTTT	CASTWDGESEPQHF
.	TRBV24-1	.	TRBJ2-3	TGTGCCACCAGTGATCCCGGTAAGGTCCTGGGGCTCGCAGATACGCAGTATTTT	CATSDPGKVLGLADTQYF
.	TRBV6-2/TRBV6-3	.	TRBJ2-5	TGTGCCAGTTCCCGGGTGAACCAAGAGACCCAGTACTTC	CASSRVNQETQYF